This is a list of T cell receptor beta chains from one sample in a study of CD8+ T cells in alopecia areata. Measured with immunoSEQ multiplex PCR; TCRdb has only the in-frame clones, and not every one. The sample lists more than 100,000 clones, 70% to 90% occurring once. The sample was CD8+ T cells sorted from blood, taken between weeks 30 and 35, from a patient treated with tofacitinib. Receptor source: a human donor with alopecia areata. The CDR3 runs from the conserved cysteine through the conserved F or W. The order of the fields is V gene, clone size, D gene, J gene, CDR3 DNA, CDR3 protein. D genes are given only for firm matches. Clone size is not always given. Where it is, it says once, few, many or a class for expanded clones.

V gene: TRBV27
clone size: -
D gene: -
J gene: TRBJ2-7
CDR3 DNA: TGTGCCAGCAGTGCGCAGGGTCCCTACGAGCAGTACTTC
CDR3 protein: CASSAQGPYEQYF

V gene: TRBV5-1
clone size: -
D gene: -
J gene: TRBJ2-1
CDR3 DNA: TGCGCCAGCAGCTTGGCCGAGGGCGGGTTCGGCTCCTACAATGAGCAGTTCTTC
CDR3 protein: CASSLAEGGFGSYNEQFF

V gene: TRBV19
clone size: -
D gene: -
J gene: TRBJ2-1
CDR3 DNA: TGTGCCAGTAGTCAAAAACCGGCTAGCTCCTACAATGAGCAGTTCTTC
CDR3 protein: CASSQKPASSYNEQFF

V gene: TRBV15
clone size: -
D gene: TRBD1
J gene: TRBJ1-3
CDR3 DNA: TGTGCCACCGGCACAGGGGTCAGCTCTGGAAACACCATATATTTT
CDR3 protein: CATGTGVSSGNTIYF

V gene: TRBV28
clone size: -
D gene: TRBD2
J gene: TRBJ2-2
CDR3 DNA: TGTGCCAGCAGTTGGAGGACTAGCGGGAGAGGTACCGGGGAGCTGTTTTTT
CDR3 protein: CASSWRTSGRGTGELFF

V gene: TRBV27
clone size: -
D gene: TRBD2
J gene: TRBJ2-1
CDR3 DNA: TGTGCCAGCAGTTTTCCGGGACTAGCGAGGAATGAGCAGTTCTTC
CDR3 protein: CASSFPGLARNEQFF

V gene: TRBV7-9
clone size: -
D gene: -
J gene: TRBJ2-5
CDR3 DNA: TGTGCCAGCAGCCTACCAACGGGGGAGTACGAGACCCAGTACTTC
CDR3 protein: CASSLPTGEYETQYF

V gene: TRBV5-1
clone size: -
D gene: TRBD2
J gene: TRBJ2-3
CDR3 DNA: TGCGCCAGCAGCCCCGGACTAGCTAGTCCAGATACGCAGTATTTT
CDR3 protein: CASSPGLASPDTQYF

V gene: TRBV7-9
clone size: -
D gene: -
J gene: TRBJ1-1
CDR3 DNA: TGTGCCAGCAGCTTACCCGGGATTTACACTGAAGCTTTCTTT
CDR3 protein: CASSLPGIYTEAFF

V gene: TRBV9
clone size: -
D gene: TRBD1
J gene: TRBJ2-1
CDR3 DNA: TGTGCCAGCAGTGAAACCGGGACAGGGGGCGCGGATGAGCAGTTCTTC
CDR3 protein: CASSETGTGGADEQFF

V gene: TRBV5-1
clone size: -
D gene: -
J gene: TRBJ1-1
CDR3 DNA: TGCGCCAGCAGCCTAAGAAGTAAGAACACTGAAGCTTTCTTT
CDR3 protein: CASSLRSKNTEAFF

V gene: TRBV5-6
clone size: few
D gene: TRBD1
J gene: TRBJ2-1
CDR3 DNA: TGTGCCAGCAGCGCAGGGGGCTCCTACAATGAGCAGTTCTTC
CDR3 protein: CASSAGGSYNEQFF

V gene: TRBV5-1
clone size: once
D gene: -
J gene: TRBJ2-7
CDR3 DNA: TGCGCCAGCAGCTCTTCATCAGGCCCCGAGCAGTACTTC
CDR3 protein: CASSSSSGPEQYF

V gene: TRBV7-9
clone size: -
D gene: -
J gene: TRBJ2-1
CDR3 DNA: TGTGCCAGCAGCTTAGTTCAGGGCGAGCAGTTCTTC
CDR3 protein: CASSLVQGEQFF

V gene: TRBV6-1
clone size: -
D gene: -
J gene: TRBJ1-4
CDR3 DNA: TGTGCCAGCAGTGAAGTCATTTGGGCAGAGGAAAAACTGTTTTTT
CDR3 protein: CASSEVIWAEEKLFF

V gene: TRBV29-1
clone size: -
D gene: -
J gene: TRBJ2-7
CDR3 DNA: TGCAGCGTTGTGCGGGGTGGCGAGCAGTACTTC
CDR3 protein: CSVVRGGEQYF

V gene: TRBV5-1
clone size: -
D gene: TRBD1
J gene: TRBJ2-3
CDR3 DNA: TGCGCCAGCAGCTTGGGGGAACAGACAGGGGACACAGATACGCAGTATTTT
CDR3 protein: CASSLGEQTGDTDTQYF

V gene: TRBV7-9
clone size: -
D gene: -
J gene: TRBJ2-7
CDR3 DNA: TGTGCCAGCAGCTTCTTCGACGAGCAGTACTTC
CDR3 protein: CASSFFDEQYF

V gene: TRBV5-4
clone size: -
D gene: -
J gene: TRBJ1-4
CDR3 DNA: TGTGCCAGCAGCCTCGAGACAGCGAATGAAAAACTGTTTTTT
CDR3 protein: CASSLETANEKLFF

V gene: TRBV27
clone size: -
D gene: -
J gene: TRBJ2-7
CDR3 DNA: TGTGCCAGCAGTTTCGGGGTTTCCTACGAGCAGTACTTC
CDR3 protein: CASSFGVSYEQYF

V gene: TRBV4-1
clone size: -
D gene: TRBD2
J gene: TRBJ2-5
CDR3 DNA: TGCGCCAGCACCGGGGGGGACGAGACCCAGTACTTC
CDR3 protein: CASTGGDETQYF

V gene: TRBV4-1
clone size: -
D gene: TRBD2
J gene: TRBJ2-1
CDR3 DNA: TGCGCCAGCAGCCAAGACCAAAGCGGGGTCTCCTACAATGAGCAGTTCTTC
CDR3 protein: CASSQDQSGVSYNEQFF

V gene: TRBV30
clone size: -
D gene: TRBD2
J gene: TRBJ2-1
CDR3 DNA: TGTGCCTGGAGTAAAACTTTAGCGGGAGGGCAAAATGAGCAGTTCTTC
CDR3 protein: CAWSKTLAGGQNEQFF

V gene: TRBV10-3
clone size: -
D gene: -
J gene: TRBJ1-3
CDR3 DNA: TGTGCCATCAGGGGGGTCGACGGAAACACCATATATTTT
CDR3 protein: CAIRGVDGNTIYF

V gene: TRBV29-1
clone size: -
D gene: TRBD2
J gene: TRBJ2-1
CDR3 DNA: TGCAGCGTTGAGCTAGCGGGGGGGCGATTAAATGAGCAGTTCTTC
CDR3 protein: CSVELAGGRLNEQFF

V gene: TRBV6-1
clone size: -
D gene: -
J gene: TRBJ1-3
CDR3 DNA: TGTGCCAGCAGCCGATGGGGGTCTGGAAACACCATATATTTT
CDR3 protein: CASSRWGSGNTIYF